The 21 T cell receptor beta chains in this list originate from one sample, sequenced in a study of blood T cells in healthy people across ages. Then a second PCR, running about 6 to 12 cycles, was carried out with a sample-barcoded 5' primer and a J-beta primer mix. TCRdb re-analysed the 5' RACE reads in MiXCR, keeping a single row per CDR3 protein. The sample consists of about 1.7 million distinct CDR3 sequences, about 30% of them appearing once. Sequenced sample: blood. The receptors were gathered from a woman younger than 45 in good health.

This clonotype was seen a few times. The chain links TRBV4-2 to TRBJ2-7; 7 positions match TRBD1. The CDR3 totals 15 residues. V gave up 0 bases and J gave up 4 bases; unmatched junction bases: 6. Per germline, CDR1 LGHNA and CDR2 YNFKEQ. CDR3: CASSQEVGRGYEQYF. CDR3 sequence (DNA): TGTGCCAGCAGCCAAGAAGTGGGCAGGGGGTACGAGCAGTACTTC.

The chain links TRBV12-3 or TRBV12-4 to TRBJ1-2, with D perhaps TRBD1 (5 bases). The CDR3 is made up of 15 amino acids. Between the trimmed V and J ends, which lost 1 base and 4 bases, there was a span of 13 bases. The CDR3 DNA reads TGTGCCAGCAGTTTAGGGGGACGGTTGACCTATGGCTACACCTTC. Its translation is CASSLGGRLTYGYTF.

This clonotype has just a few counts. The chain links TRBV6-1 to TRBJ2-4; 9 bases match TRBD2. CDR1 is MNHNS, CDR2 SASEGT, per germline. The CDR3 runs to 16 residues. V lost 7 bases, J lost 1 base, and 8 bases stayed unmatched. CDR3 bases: TGTGCCAGCACGTTGGCGGGGGGGTTGGCCAAAAACATTCAGTACTTC. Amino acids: CASTLAGGLAKNIQYF.

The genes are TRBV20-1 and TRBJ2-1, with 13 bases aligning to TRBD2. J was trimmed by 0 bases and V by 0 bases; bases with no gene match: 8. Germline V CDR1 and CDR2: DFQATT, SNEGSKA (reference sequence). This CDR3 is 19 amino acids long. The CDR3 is CSARDEGLAGSSSYNEQFF. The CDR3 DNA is TGCAGTGCTAGAGATGAGGGACTAGCGGGAAGTAGCTCCTACAATGAGCAGTTCTTC.

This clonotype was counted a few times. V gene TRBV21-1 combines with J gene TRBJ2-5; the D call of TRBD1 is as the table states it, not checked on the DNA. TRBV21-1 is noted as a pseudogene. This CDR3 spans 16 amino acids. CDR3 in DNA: TGTGCCAGCAGCCCTGGACAAAGTGGGAACAAAGAGACCCAGTACTTC. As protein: CASSPGQSGNKETQYF.

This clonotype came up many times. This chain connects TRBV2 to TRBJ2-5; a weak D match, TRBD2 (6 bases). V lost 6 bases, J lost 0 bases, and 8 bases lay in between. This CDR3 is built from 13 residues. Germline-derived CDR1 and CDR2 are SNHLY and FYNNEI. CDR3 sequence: CASSGGHQETQYF. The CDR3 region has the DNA TGTGCCAGCAGCGGAGGGCACCAAGAGACCCAGTACTTC.

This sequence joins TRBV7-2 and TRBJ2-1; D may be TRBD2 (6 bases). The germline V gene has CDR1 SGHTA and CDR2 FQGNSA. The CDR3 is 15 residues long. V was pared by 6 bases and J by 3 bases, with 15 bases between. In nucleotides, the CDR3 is TGTGCCAGCAGACTAGTGGGGGGTCTCTACAATGAGCAGTTCTTC. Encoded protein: CASRLVGGLYNEQFF.

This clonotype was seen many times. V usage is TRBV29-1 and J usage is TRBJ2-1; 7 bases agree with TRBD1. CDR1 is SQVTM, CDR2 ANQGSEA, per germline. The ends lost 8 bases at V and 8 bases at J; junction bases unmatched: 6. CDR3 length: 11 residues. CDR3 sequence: CSFHRGDEQFF. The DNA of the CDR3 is TGCAGCTTCCACAGGGGCGATGAGCAGTTCTTC.

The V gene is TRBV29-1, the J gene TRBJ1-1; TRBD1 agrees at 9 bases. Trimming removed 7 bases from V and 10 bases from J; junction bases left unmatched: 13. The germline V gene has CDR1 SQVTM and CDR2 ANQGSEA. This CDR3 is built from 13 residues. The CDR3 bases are TGCAGCGCGGGGCGGGACAGGGAAGGTGCAGCTTTCTTT. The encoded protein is CSAGRDREGAAFF.

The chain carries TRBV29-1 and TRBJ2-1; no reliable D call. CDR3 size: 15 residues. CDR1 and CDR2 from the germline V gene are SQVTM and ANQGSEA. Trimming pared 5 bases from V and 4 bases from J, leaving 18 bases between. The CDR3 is CSVFTDWGFYNEQFF. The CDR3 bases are TGCAGCGTTTTCACTGACTGGGGATTTTACAATGAGCAGTTCTTC.

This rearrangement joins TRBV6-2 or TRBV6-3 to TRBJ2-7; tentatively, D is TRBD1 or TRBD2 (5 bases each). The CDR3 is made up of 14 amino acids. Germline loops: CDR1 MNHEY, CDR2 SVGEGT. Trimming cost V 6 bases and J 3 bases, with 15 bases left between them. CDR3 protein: CASRQRDGIYEQYF. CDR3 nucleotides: TGTGCCAGCAGGCAACGGGACGGGATCTACGAGCAGTACTTC.

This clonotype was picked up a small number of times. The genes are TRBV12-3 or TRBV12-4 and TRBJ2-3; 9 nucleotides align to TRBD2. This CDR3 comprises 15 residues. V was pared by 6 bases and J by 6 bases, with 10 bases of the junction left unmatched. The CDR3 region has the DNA TGTGCCAGCAGCCCCCCCACTGCGGGAGGGGATACGCAGTATTTT. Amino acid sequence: CASSPPTAGGDTQYF.

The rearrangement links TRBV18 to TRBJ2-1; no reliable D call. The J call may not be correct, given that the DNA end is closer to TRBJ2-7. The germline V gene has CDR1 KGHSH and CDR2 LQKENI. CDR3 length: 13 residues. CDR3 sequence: CASSPISYNEQYF. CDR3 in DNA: TGTGCCAGCTCACCTATCTCCTACAATGAGCAGTACTTC.

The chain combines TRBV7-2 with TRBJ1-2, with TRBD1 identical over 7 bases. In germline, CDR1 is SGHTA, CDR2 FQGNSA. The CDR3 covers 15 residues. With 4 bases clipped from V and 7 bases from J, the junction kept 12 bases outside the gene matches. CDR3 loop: CASSSRPGQRVGYTF. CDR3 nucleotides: TGTGCCAGCAGCTCCCGTCCGGGACAGCGCGTTGGCTACACCTTC.

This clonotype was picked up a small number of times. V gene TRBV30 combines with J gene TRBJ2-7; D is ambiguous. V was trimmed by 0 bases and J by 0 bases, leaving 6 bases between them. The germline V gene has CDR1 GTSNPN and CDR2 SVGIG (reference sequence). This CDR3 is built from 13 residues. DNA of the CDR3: TGTGCCTGGAGTGTCGGAAACTCCTACGAGCAGTACTTC. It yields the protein CAWSVGNSYEQYF.

In nucleotides, the CDR3 is TGCGCCAGCAGCTTGGGCGACTGGCAAGAGACCCAGTACTTC. It translates to CASSLGDWQETQYF. The chain uses TRBV5-1 and TRBJ2-4, with D uncertain. The DNA matches TRBJ2-5 better at its end, which makes the J call doubtful. The CDR3 totals 14 residues. Germline CDR1 is SGHRS and CDR2 is YFSETQ.

The DNA of the CDR3 is TGTGCCAGCAGTTTCATCGGGGCAGGGTTGGACGAGCAGTACTTC. Translated, it gives CASSFIGAGLDEQYF. The chain joins TRBV27 to TRBJ2-5, with D perhaps assigned TRBD1 or TRBD2 (5 bases each). The J call may be incorrect, as the DNA end agrees better with TRBJ2-7. Germline V CDR1 and CDR2: MNHEY, SMNVEV (reference sequence). The CDR3 consists of 15 residues.

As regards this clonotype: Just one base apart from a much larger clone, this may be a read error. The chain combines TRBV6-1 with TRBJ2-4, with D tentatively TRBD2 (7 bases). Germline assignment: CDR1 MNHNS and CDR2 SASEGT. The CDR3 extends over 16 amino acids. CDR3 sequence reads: CAGSEPGRGGSNIQYF. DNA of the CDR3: TGTGCCGGCAGTGAGCCTGGTAGGGGGGGTTCAAACATTCAGTACTTC.

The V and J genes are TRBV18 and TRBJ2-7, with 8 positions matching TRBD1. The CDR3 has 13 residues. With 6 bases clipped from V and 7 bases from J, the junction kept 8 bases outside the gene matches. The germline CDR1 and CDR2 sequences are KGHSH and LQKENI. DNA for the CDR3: TGTGCCAGCTCCCTGACAGGGGCGCTTGAGCAGTACTTC. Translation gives CASSLTGALEQYF.

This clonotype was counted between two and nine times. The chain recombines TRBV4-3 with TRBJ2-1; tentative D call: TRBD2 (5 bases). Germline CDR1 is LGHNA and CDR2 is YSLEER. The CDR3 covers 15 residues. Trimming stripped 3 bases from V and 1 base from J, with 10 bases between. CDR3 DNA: TGCGCCAGCAGCCAGGCCTCGGGGTCCTACAATGAGCAGTTCTTC. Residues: CASSQASGSYNEQFF.

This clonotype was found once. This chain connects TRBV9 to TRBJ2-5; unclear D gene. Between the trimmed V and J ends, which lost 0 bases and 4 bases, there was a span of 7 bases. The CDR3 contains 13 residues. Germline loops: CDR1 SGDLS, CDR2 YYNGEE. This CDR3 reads CASSVGNVETQYF. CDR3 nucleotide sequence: TGTGCCAGCAGCGTAGGAAATGTAGAGACCCAGTACTTC.